The text below deals with one T cell receptor beta chain. No antigen is known for it. The entry originates in a study of shared clonotypes between healthy human individuals. Each sample came from a Caucasian adult donor living in Nashville, Tennessee. Splitting of CD4+ cells produced CD45RA+ naive and CD45RA-negative memory subsets. Study-wide findings and caveats: Sharing across four donors was highest in naive CD4 (roughly 5%) and lowest in memory CD8 (roughly 0.4%).

Germline V lookup: CDR1 MNHEY, CDR2 SVGAGI. The CDR3 sequence is 15 residues long. The V end was cut by 0 bases, the J end by 3 bases, with 12 bases between. Using immunoSEQ multiplex PCR, the repertoire was profiled, and TCRdb retains in-frame clones only, with some absent. The data show about 2.4 million clones, 93% seen once. The sample taken for sequencing was naive CD4+ T cells from PBMCs. Subset of the sample: CD45RA+ positively selected. The clonotype originates from a young man in good health. Some clones in this sample may be carry-over from other donors' samples. This rearrangement joins TRBV6-5 to TRBJ2-7; D may be TRBD1 or TRBD2 (5 bases each). CDR3 region: CASSYSRGGGYEQYF. The CDR3 region has the DNA TGTGCCAGCAGTTACTCGAGGGGCGGCGGCTACGAGCAGTACTTC.